Each of the 30 T cell receptor beta chains below was sequenced from the same sample in a study of regulatory T cells in long-lasting Graves disease. This sample's time point: newly diagnosed GD, antithyroid drugs for less than 3 months. The TCR library used RNA extracted from PBMCs. Investigators prepared the TCR beta libraries by applying iRepertoire HTBI primers and Arm-PCR of CDR3 regions. TCRdb independently ran MiXCR on the multiplex PCR reads; one entry per CDR3 protein. The data hold hundreds of thousands of distinct CDR3 sequences, with roughly 14% observed a single time. These data were also filed under a second study, of T cells in Graves' hyperthyroidism and ophthalmopathy.

The input for sequencing was peripheral blood mononuclear cells (PBMCs), taken at new diagnosis, from a patient treated with antithyroid drugs. The receptors were gathered from a man aged 25 to 40 with Graves disease.

The chain uses TRBV7-2 and TRBJ2-1; D remains unclear. Germline V CDR1 and CDR2: SGHTA, FQGNSA. The CDR3 loop spans 12 amino acids. The V end lost 1 base, the J end lost 8 bases, and 6 bases lay between the germline ends. CDR3 DNA: TGTGCCAGCAGCTTAGGTATGGATGAGCAGTTCTTC. It yields the protein CASSLGMDEQFF.

For this clonotype: This may stem from a read error, because a much larger clone lies one nucleotide away. The rearrangement uses TRBV5-5 and TRBJ2-3; D may be TRBD2 (5 bases). The V gene's germline CDR1 is SGHKS and CDR2 YYEKEE (reference sequence). The V gene lost 5 bases and the J gene lost 0 bases, with 19 bases spanning the gap. The length of the CDR3 is 17 residues. CDR3 sequence reads: CASSPSQGLLSTDTQYF. In DNA form, the CDR3 reads TGTGCCAGCAGTCCTTCCCAAGGACTCCTTAGCACAGATACGCAGTATTTT.

This clonotype was counted many times. The V and J genes are TRBV29-1 and TRBJ2-7, with unresolved D. CDR1 and CDR2 from the germline V gene are SQVTM and ANQGSEA. Trimming took off 4 bases at V and 3 bases at J, with 7 bases between the two ends. This CDR3 spans 11 amino acids. CDR3 loop: CSVVSDYEQYF. The DNA for the CDR3 is TGCAGCGTTGTGAGCGACTACGAGCAGTACTTC.

This clonotype appeared a few times. V gene TRBV6-2 or TRBV6-3 combines with J gene TRBJ2-1, with a tentative D call TRBD2 (6 bases). Trimming cost V 2 bases and J 3 bases, with 11 bases left between them. The CDR3 runs to 15 residues. Germline assignment: CDR1 MNHEY and CDR2 SVGEGT. The CDR3 is CASSYRGLYYNEQFF. CDR3 nucleotide sequence: TGTGCCAGCAGTTACCGGGGGTTGTACTACAATGAGCAGTTCTTC.

The sample holds a few counts of this clonotype. The chain employs TRBV4-1 and TRBJ2-5, with D perhaps given as TRBD1 or TRBD2 (5 bases each). The V gene lost 0 bases and the J gene lost 5 bases, with 10 bases spanning the gap. Germline V CDR1 and CDR2: MGHRA, YSYEKL. The CDR3 is 14 amino acids. CDR3 in amino acids: CASSQDGGGETQYF. The CDR3, as DNA: TGCGCCAGCAGCCAAGATGGGGGTGGCGAGACCCAGTACTTC.

This clonotype was seen repeatedly, ten times or more. This rearrangement joins TRBV13 to TRBJ2-7; tentatively, D is TRBD2 (5 bases). CDR1 is PRHDT and CDR2 is FYEKMQ in the germline V gene (reference sequence). CDR3 length: 14 residues. Deletions cut 5 bases from V and 2 bases from J, with 13 bases between. For the CDR3, the DNA is TGTGCCAGCAGCACCGCCCGGGGTCCCTACGAGCAGTACTTC. Amino acids: CASSTARGPYEQYF.

This clonotype was seen more than once but under ten times. The chain is built from TRBV2 and TRBJ1-6; 9 bases map to TRBD1. The J segment lost 6 bases and the V segment lost 6 bases, leaving 3 bases of the junction unmatched. The CDR3 spans 14 residues. Looked up from germline, CDR1 is SNHLY and CDR2 is FYNNEI. In nucleotides, the CDR3 is TGTGCCAGCAGCAAGGGACAGGGTAATTCACCCCTCCACTTT. Encoded protein: CASSKGQGNSPLHF.

There are many counts of this clonotype. J is TRBJ2-6 and V is TRBV27; D remains ambiguous. V was pared by 5 bases and J by 0 bases, with 5 bases between. The CDR3 is 14 amino acids. The V gene's germline CDR1 is MNHEY and CDR2 SMNVEV (reference sequence). The CDR3 spells CASSVSSGANVLTF. CDR3 coding DNA: TGTGCCAGCAGTGTCAGCTCTGGGGCCAACGTCCTGACTTTC. Using reference TRBV27 and TRBJ2-6 for the parts outside the CDR3, the full variable domain is EAQVTQNPRYLITVTGKKLTVTCSQNMNHEYMSWYRQDPGLGLRQIYYSMNVEVTDKGDVPEGYKVSRKEKRNFPLILESPSPNQTSLYFCASSVSSGANVLTFGAGSRLTVL.

A few counts support this clonotype. This chain's CDR3 is CAWGRLREQYF. The CDR3 coding sequence is TGTGCCTGGGGGCGACTTCGGGAGCAGTACTTC. The chain has TRBV30 and TRBJ2-7; the D is unclear. CDR1 GTSNPN and CDR2 SVGIG come from the germline V gene (reference sequence). V dropped 5 bases and J dropped 7 bases, with 12 bases sitting between them. The length of the CDR3 is 11 residues.

The chain is built from TRBV10-1 and TRBJ2-7; 10 bases match TRBD2. Trimming cost V 0 bases and J 5 bases; bases outside gene matches: 4. Germline V gene sequence: CDR1 WNHNN, CDR2 SYGVQD (reference sequence). CDR3 length equals 15 residues. Here the CDR3 DNA reads TGCGCCAGCAGTGAGTCATCTAGCGGGAGTCACGAGCAGTACTTC. Its translation: CASSESSSGSHEQYF.

Ten or more counts support this clonotype. The chain has TRBV4-1 and TRBJ2-7, with 13 positions matching TRBD2. This CDR3 has 17 amino acids. V lost 3 bases, J lost 4 bases, and 9 bases stayed unmatched. In germline, CDR1 is MGHRA, CDR2 YSYEKL. CDR3 nucleotide sequence: TGCGCCAGCAGCCAGGCCCCGGGACTAGCGGGACCATACGAGCAGTACTTC. Its translation: CASSQAPGLAGPYEQYF.

The chain joins TRBV20-1 to TRBJ2-1; 8 bases are a match to TRBD1. Germline V gene data show CDR1 as DFQATT and CDR2 as SNEGSKA (reference sequence). The CDR3 runs 14 residues. The J segment lost 6 bases and the V segment lost 5 bases, leaving 9 bases of the junction unmatched. The DNA for the CDR3 is TGCAGTGCTCCGCTAGGACAGGGCTCCAATGAGCAGTTCTTC. It specifies CSAPLGQGSNEQFF.

About this clonotype itself: The germline gene is not matched at one end of the junction; a read error may be the cause. The chain joins TRBV7-2 to TRBJ2-3; D may be TRBD1 or TRBD2 (5 bases each). Germline V gives CDR1 SGHTA, CDR2 FQGNSA. CDR3 length: 12 amino acids. CDR3: CASSLARDLEYF. CDR3 bases: TGTGCCAGCAGCCTAGCCAGGGATTTGGAGTATTTT.

This clonotype showed up many times. The genes are TRBV18 and TRBJ1-1; TRBD1 aligns across 10 bases. J lost 4 bases, V lost 3 bases, and 5 bases had no gene match. Germline CDR1 and CDR2: KGHSH and LQKENI. The CDR3 is made up of 15 amino acids. This CDR3 is CASSPGTGAITEAFF. The CDR3 DNA is TGTGCCAGCTCACCCGGGACAGGGGCGATCACTGAAGCTTTCTTT.

The chain combines TRBV24-1 with TRBJ1-3, with D possibly being TRBD1 (6 bases). V lost 6 bases, J lost 4 bases, and 12 bases lay in between. Germline V gives CDR1 KGHDR, CDR2 SFDVKD. The CDR3 extends over 14 amino acids. CDR3: CATSHRAGGNTIYF. The CDR3 DNA sequence: TGTGCCACCAGTCACAGGGCGGGAGGAAACACCATATATTTT.

The sample holds many counts of this clonotype. The gene calls are TRBV20-1 and TRBJ2-1; TRBD2 agrees at 8 bases. This CDR3 is 13 amino acids long. Trimming removed 5 bases from V and 6 bases from J; junction bases left unmatched: 6. The germline CDR1 and CDR2 sequences are DFQATT and SNEGSKA (reference sequence). CDR3 sequence reads: CSASSGSLNEQFF. CDR3 nucleotide sequence: TGCAGTGCTTCGAGCGGGAGCCTCAATGAGCAGTTCTTC.

The chain couples TRBV20-1 to TRBJ2-2; D is perhaps TRBD2 (6 bases). Germline CDR1 reads DFQATT; CDR2 reads SNEGSKA (reference sequence). The CDR3 is made up of 12 amino acids. V dropped 5 bases and J dropped 4 bases, with 8 bases sitting between them. The CDR3 sequence: CSAQGGTGELFF. CDR3 sequence (DNA): TGCAGTGCTCAGGGAGGCACCGGGGAGCTGTTTTTT.

The chain couples TRBV6-1 to TRBJ2-7, with a tentative D call TRBD2 (6 bases). Germline V gene sequence: CDR1 MNHNS, CDR2 SASEGT. Trimming pared 11 bases from V and 3 bases from J, leaving 14 bases between. The CDR3 totals 12 residues. As DNA, the CDR3 is TGTGCCGGCTGGACTATCGGCTACGAGCAGTACTTC. Protein product: CAGWTIGYEQYF.

Ten or more counts support this clonotype. V gene TRBV5-1 combines with J gene TRBJ1-2, with TRBD1 matching over 8 bases. Per the germline V gene, CDR1 is SGHRS and CDR2 is YFSETQ. V gave up 4 bases and J gave up 5 bases; unmatched junction bases: 13. This CDR3 has 16 residues. CDR3 in DNA: TGCGCCAGCAGCGGCCACGACCGGGACAGGCCTTATGGCTACACCTTC. Its protein product is CASSGHDRDRPYGYTF.

There are many counts of this clonotype. The V gene is TRBV2, the J gene TRBJ1-3; D call uncertain. The CDR3 has 15 residues. Germline values: CDR1 SNHLY, CDR2 FYNNEI. V was clipped by 7 bases and J by 0 bases, with 13 bases between them. Here the CDR3 DNA reads TGTGCCAGCACCGAGGCACTGAGCTCTGGAAACACCATATATTTT. Its protein is CASTEALSSGNTIYF.

This clonotype showed up many times. V is TRBV6-1 and J is TRBJ1-1; D not resolved. The V gene lost 6 bases and the J gene lost 3 bases, with 5 bases spanning the gap. Germline assignment: CDR1 MNHNS and CDR2 SASEGT. The CDR3 has 11 amino acids. This CDR3 reads CASRLYTEAFF. The CDR3 nucleotides read TGTGCCAGCAGACTATACACTGAAGCTTTCTTT.

There are a few counts of this clonotype. The rearrangement joins TRBV19 to TRBJ1-5; D is unresolved. The germline V gene encodes CDR1 LNHDA and CDR2 SQIVND (reference sequence). The V gene lost 9 bases and the J gene lost 5 bases, with 14 bases spanning the gap. The CDR3 runs to 13 residues. Written as DNA, the CDR3 is TGTGCCAGCCAGTTTGAGTTGGATCAGCCCCAGCATTTT. This codes for CASQFELDQPQHF.

The chain employs TRBV19 and TRBJ2-1; TRBD2 aligns across 12 bases. CDR1 is LNHDA, CDR2 SQIVND, per germline (reference sequence). This CDR3 contains 17 residues. J was trimmed by 5 bases and V by 4 bases; bases with no gene match: 9. DNA for the CDR3: TGTGCCAGTAGTACTAAGACTAGCGGGAGCGCAGACAATGAGCAGTTCTTC. Translating it yields CASSTKTSGSADNEQFF.

This clonotype was detected ten times or more. V is TRBV10-3 and J is TRBJ2-1, with a tentative D call TRBD1 (6 bases). Trimming stripped 8 bases from V and 7 bases from J, with 12 bases between. The germline CDR1 and CDR2 sequences are ENHRY and SYGVKD. There are 12 residues in the CDR3. CDR3 in DNA: TGTGCCATCTCCCCGCAGGGGAATGAGCAGTTCTTC. It specifies CAISPQGNEQFF.

This clonotype was counted at least ten times. The gene calls are TRBV20-1 and TRBJ2-7; 15 positions agree with TRBD2. J lost 6 bases, V lost 5 bases, and 5 bases had no gene match. Looked up from germline, CDR1 is DFQATT and CDR2 is SNEGSKA (reference sequence). The CDR3 has 14 amino acids. DNA of the CDR3: TGCAGTGCTCGGACTAGCGGGAGGGGTGTCGAGCAGTACTTC. Its protein product is CSARTSGRGVEQYF.

The sample holds many counts of this clonotype. The chain uses TRBV7-9 and TRBJ2-1; 9 bases are shared with TRBD2. The CDR3 has 15 amino acids. The germline V gene has CDR1 SEHNR and CDR2 FQNEAQ (reference sequence). V shed 5 bases, J shed 9 bases, and the junction held 11 bases outside the gene matches. CDR3 DNA: TGTGCCAGCAGCCCAGCTAGCGGGATACTTGGTGAGCAGTTCTTC. Protein sequence: CASSPASGILGEQFF.

Ten or more counts support this clonotype. CDR3 residues: CASSYRQSAEAFF. The DNA for the CDR3 is TGTGCCAGCAGTTATAGACAGTCCGCTGAAGCTTTCTTT. The chain couples TRBV6-5 to TRBJ1-1; weak D call: TRBD1 (5 bases). The CDR3 is 13 residues long. Germline loops: CDR1 MNHEY, CDR2 SVGAGI. Trimming left V 3 bases short and J 6 bases short, with 11 bases between.

The chain joins TRBV7-9 to TRBJ2-7; the match to TRBD1 covers 8 bases. J was trimmed by 4 bases and V by 5 bases; bases with no gene match: 7. The CDR3 contains 14 residues. Looked up from germline, CDR1 is SEHNR and CDR2 is FQNEAQ (reference sequence). CDR3 DNA sequence: TGTGCCAGCAGCGGGGACAGGCTGGGTTACGAGCAGTACTTC. Translated, it gives CASSGDRLGYEQYF.

The table lists this clonotype with a few counts. The chain employs TRBV9 and TRBJ1-4, with 9 bases that match TRBD1. Losses at the gene ends were 3 bases for V and 8 bases for J; bases not matched to a gene: 8. The CDR3 extends over 15 amino acids. Germline V gene data show CDR1 as SGDLS and CDR2 as YYNGEE. This chain's CDR3 is CASSEQGAAREKLFF. CDR3 bases: TGTGCCAGCAGCGAACAGGGGGCGGCCAGAGAAAAACTGTTTTTT.

The V call is TRBV20-1, the J call TRBJ1-2; no reliable D call. CDR1 and CDR2 from the germline V gene are DFQATT and SNEGSKA (reference sequence). This CDR3 comprises 14 residues. V was trimmed by 0 bases and J by 4 bases, leaving 12 bases between them. CDR3 in amino acids: CSARDTYSGYGYTF. DNA of the CDR3: TGCAGTGCTAGAGATACTTATTCCGGCTATGGCTACACCTTC.